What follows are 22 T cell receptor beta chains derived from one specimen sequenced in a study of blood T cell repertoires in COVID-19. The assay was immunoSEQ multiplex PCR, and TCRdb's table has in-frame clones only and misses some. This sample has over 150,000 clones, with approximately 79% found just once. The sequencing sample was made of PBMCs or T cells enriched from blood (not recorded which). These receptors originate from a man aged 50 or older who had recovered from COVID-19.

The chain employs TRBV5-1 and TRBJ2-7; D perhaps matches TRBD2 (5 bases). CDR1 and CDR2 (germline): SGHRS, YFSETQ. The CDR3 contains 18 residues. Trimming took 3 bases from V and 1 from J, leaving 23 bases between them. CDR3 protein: CASSSPTYPSLRSYEQYF. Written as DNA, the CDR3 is TGCGCCAGCAGCTCGCCTACTTACCCTAGCCTCAGATCCTACGAGCAGTACTTC. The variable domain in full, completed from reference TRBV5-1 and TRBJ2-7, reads KAGVTQTPRYLIKTRGQQVTLSCSPISGHRSVSWYQQTPGQGLQFLFEYFSETQRNKGNFPGRFSGRQFSNSRSEMNVSTLELGDSALYLCASSSPTYPSLRSYEQYFGPGTRLTVT.

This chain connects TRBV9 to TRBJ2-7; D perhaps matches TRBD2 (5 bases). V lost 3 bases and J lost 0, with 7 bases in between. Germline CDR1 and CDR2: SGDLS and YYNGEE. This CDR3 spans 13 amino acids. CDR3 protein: CASSAGNSYEQYF. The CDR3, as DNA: TGTGCCAGCAGCGCCGGGAACTCCTACGAGCAGTACTTC.

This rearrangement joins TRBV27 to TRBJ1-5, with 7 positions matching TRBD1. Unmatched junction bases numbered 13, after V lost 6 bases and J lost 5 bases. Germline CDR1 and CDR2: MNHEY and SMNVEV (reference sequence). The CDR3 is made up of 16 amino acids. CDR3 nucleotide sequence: TGTGCCAGCAGAAACCTCAGGACAGGAGGGGATCAGCCCCAGCATTTT. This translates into CASRNLRTGGDQPQHF.

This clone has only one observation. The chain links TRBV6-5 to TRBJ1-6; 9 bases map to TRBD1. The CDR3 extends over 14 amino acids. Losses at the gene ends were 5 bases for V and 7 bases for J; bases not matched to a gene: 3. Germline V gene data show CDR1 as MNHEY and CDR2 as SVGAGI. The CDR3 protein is CASSRTGENSPLHF. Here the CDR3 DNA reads TGTGCCAGCAGTCGGACAGGGGAGAATTCACCCCTCCACTTT.

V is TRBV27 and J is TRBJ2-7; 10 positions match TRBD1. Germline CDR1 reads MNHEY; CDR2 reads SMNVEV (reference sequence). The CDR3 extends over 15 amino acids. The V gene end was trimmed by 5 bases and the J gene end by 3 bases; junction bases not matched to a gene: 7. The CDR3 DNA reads TGTGCCAGCAGTCCAGGACAGGGGGGTAACTACGAGCAGTACTTC. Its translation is CASSPGQGGNYEQYF.

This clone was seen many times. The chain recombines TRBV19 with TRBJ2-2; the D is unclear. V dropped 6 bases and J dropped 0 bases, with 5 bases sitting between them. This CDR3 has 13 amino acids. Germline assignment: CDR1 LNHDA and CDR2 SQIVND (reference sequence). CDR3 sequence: CASRGPNTGELFF. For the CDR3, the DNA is TGTGCCAGTAGGGGCCCGAACACCGGGGAGCTGTTTTTT.

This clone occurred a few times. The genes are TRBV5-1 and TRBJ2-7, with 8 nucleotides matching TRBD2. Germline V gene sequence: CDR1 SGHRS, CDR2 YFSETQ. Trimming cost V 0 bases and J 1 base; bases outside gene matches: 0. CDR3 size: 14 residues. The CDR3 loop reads CASSLAGGSYEQYF. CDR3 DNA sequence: TGCGCCAGCAGCTTGGCGGGAGGGTCCTACGAGCAGTACTTC.

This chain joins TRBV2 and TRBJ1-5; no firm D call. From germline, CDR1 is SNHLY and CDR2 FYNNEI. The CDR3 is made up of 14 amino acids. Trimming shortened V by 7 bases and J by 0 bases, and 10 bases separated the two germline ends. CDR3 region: CASKRTDSNQPQHF. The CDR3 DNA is TGTGCCAGCAAGCGAACCGATAGCAATCAGCCCCAGCATTTT. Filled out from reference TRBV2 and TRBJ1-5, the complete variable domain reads EPEVTQTPSHQVTQMGQEVILRCVPISNHLYFYWYRQILGQKVEFLVSFYNNEISEKSEIFDDQFSVERPDGSNFTLKIRSTKLEDSAMYFCASKRTDSNQPQHFGDGTRLSIL.

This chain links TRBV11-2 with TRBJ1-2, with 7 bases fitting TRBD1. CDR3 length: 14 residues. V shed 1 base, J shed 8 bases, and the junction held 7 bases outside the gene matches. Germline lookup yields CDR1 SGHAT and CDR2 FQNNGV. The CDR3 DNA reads TGTGCCAGCAGCTTAGGAGACAGGGCCCGAGGCTACACCTTC. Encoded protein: CASSLGDRARGYTF.

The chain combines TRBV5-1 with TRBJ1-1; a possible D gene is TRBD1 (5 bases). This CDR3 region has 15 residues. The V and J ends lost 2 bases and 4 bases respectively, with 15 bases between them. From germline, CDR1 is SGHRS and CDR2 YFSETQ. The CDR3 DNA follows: TGCGCCAGCAGCTTTCCGACCGGGGGGACCACTGAAGCTTTCTTT. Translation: CASSFPTGGTTEAFF.

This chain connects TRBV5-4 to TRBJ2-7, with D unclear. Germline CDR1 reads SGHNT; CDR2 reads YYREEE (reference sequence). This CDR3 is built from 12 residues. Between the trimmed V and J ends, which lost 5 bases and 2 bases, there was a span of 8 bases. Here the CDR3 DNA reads TGTGCCAGCAGTTCTTCCCCCTACGAGCAGTACTTC. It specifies CASSSSPYEQYF.

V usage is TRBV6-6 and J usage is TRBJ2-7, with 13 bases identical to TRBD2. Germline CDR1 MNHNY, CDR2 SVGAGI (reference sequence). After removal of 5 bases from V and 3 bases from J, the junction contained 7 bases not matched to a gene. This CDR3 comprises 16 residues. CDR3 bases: TGTGCCAGCAGTCGATCGGGACTAGCGGGGTTCTACGAGCAGTACTTC. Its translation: CASSRSGLAGFYEQYF.

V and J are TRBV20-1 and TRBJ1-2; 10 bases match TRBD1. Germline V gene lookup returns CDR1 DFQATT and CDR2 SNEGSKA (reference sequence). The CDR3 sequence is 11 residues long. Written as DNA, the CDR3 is TGCAGGCCGGGACAGGGGTATGGCTACACCTTC. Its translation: CRPGQGYGYTF.

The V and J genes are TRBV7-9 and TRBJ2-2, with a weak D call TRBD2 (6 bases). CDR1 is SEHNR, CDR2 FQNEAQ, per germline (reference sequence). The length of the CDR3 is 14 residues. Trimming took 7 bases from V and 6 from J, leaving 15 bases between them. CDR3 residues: CASTGGQQAGELFF. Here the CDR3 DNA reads TGTGCCAGCACCGGAGGGCAACAAGCCGGGGAGCTGTTTTTT.

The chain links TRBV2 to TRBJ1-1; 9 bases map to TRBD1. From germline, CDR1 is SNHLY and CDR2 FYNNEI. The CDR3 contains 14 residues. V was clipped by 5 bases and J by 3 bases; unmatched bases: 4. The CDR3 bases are TGTGCCAGCAGTAAACAGGGGGCGGACACTGAAGCTTTCTTT. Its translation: CASSKQGADTEAFF.

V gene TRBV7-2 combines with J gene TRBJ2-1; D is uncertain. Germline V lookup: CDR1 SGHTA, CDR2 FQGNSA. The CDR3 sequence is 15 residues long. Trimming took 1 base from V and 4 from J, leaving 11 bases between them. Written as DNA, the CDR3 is TGTGCCAGCAGCTTAGGTTCCGGGTTGTACAATGAGCAGTTCTTC. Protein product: CASSLGSGLYNEQFF.

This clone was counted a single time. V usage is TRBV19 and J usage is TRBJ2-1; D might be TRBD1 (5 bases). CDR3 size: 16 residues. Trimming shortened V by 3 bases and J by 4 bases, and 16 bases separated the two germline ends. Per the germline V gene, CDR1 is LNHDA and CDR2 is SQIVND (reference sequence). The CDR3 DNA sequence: TGTGCCAGTAGTATTTGGGCAGGGCCGGGTTACAATGAGCAGTTCTTC. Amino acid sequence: CASSIWAGPGYNEQFF.

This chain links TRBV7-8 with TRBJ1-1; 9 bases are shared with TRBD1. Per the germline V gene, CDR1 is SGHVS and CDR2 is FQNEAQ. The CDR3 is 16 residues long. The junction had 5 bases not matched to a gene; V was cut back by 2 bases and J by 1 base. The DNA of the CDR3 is TGTGCCAGCAGCTTATTTTCGGGACAGGGGAACACTGAAGCTTTCTTT. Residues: CASSLFSGQGNTEAFF. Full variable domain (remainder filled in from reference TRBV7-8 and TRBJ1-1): GAGVSQSPRYKVAKRGQDVALRCDPISGHVSLFWYQQALGQGPEFLTYFQNEAQLDKSGLPSDRFFAERPEGSVSTLKIQRTQQEDSAVYLCASSLFSGQGNTEAFFGQGTRLTVV.

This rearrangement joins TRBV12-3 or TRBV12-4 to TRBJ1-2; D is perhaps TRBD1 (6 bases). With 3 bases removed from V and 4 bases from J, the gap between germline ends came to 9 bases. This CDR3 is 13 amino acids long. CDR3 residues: CASSLLQGYGYTF. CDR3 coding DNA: TGTGCCAGCAGTTTGTTACAGGGCTATGGCTACACCTTC.

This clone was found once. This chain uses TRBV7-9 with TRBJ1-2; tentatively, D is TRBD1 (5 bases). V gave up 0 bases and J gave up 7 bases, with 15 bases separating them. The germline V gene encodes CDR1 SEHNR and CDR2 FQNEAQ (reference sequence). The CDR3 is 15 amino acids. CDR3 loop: CASSLALLREGGYTF. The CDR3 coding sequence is TGTGCCAGCAGCTTAGCGTTGCTCAGGGAGGGTGGCTACACCTTC.

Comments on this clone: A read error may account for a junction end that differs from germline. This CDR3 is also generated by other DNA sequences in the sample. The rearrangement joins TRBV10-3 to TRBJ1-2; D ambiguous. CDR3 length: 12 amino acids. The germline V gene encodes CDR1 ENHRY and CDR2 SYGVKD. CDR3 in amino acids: CAIKGGSYGYTF. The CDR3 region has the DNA TGTGCCATCAAGGGAGGTTCTTATGGCTACACTTTC.

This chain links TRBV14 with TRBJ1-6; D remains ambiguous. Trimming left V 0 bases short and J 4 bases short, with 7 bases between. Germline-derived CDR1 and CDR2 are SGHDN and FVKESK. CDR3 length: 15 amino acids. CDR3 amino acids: CASSQDHGYNSPLHF. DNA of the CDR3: TGTGCCAGCAGCCAAGATCACGGTTATAATTCACCCCTCCACTTT.